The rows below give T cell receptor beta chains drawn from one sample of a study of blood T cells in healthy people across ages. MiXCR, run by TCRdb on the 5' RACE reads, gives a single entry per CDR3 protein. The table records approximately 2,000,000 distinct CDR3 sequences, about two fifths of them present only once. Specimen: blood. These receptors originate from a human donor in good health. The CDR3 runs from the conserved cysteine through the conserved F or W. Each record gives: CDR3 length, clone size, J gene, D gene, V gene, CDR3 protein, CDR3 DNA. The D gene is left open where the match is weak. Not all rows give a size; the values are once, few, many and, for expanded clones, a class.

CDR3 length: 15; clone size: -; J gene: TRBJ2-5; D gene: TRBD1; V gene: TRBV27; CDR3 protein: CASSLTGTGQETQYF; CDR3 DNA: TGTGCCAGCAGTCTCACCGGGACAGGGCAAGAGACCCAGTACTTC
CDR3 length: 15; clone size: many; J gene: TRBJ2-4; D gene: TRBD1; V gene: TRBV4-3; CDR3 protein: CASSKGQGGGNIQYF; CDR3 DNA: TGCGCCAGCAGCAAAGGACAGGGTGGAGGAAACATTCAGTACTTC
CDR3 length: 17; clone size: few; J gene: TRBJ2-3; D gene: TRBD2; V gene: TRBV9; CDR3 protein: CASSAYSGAARADTQYF; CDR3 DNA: TGTGCCAGCAGCGCGTATAGCGGGGCGGCTCGGGCAGATACGCAGTATTTT
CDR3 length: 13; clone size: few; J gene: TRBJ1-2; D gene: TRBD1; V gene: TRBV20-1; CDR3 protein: CSASRDRSYGYTF; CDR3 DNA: TGCAGTGCTAGCCGGGACAGGTCTTATGGCTACACCTTC
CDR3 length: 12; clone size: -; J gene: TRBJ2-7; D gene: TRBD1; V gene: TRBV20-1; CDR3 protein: CSPYRGLYEQYF; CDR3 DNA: TGCAGTCCTTACAGGGGGCTTTACGAGCAGTACTTC
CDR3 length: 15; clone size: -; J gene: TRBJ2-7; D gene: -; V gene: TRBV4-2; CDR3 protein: CASSQTGTTPYEQYF; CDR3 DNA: TGTGCCAGCAGCCAAACCGGGACAACTCCCTACGAGCAGTACTTC
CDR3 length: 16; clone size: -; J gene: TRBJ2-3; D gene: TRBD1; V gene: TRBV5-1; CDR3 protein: CASSQPGQSFTDTQYF; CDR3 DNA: TGCGCCAGCAGCCAGCCGGGACAGTCTTTCACAGATACGCAGTATTTT
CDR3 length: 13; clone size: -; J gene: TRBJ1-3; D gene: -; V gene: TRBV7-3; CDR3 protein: CASSANSGNTIYF; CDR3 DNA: TGTGCCAGCAGCGCTAACTCTGGAAACACCATATATTTT
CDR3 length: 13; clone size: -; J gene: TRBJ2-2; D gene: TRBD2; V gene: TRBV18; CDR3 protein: CASSPLDSGGLFF; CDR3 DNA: TGTGCCAGCTCACCCCTGGACTCGGGAGGGCTGTTTTTT
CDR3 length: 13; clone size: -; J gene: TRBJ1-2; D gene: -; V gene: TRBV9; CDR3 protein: CASSPLKPYGYTF; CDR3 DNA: TGTGCCAGCAGCCCCTTGAAGCCCTATGGCTACACCTTC
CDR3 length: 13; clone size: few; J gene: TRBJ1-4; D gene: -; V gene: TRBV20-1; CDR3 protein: CSAESTTNEKLFF; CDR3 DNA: TGCAGTGCTGAGAGTACAACTAATGAAAAACTGTTTTTT
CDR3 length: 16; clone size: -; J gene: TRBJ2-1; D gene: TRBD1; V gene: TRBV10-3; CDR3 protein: CAISESTGAQYNEQFF; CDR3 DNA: TGTGCCATCAGTGAGTCAACAGGGGCCCAGTACAATGAGCAGTTCTTC
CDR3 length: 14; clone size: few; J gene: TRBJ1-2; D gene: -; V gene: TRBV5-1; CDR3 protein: CASTSDISNYGYTF; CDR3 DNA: TGCGCCAGCACTTCGGACATTTCTAACTATGGCTACACCTTC
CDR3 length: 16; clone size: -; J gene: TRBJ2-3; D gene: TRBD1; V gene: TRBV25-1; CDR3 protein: CASTRDGTGSTDTQYF; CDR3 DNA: TGTGCCAGCACCCGTGACGGGACAGGAAGCACAGATACGCAGTATTTT
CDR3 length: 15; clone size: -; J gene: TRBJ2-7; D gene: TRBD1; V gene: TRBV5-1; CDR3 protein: CASSLDGQGAGEQYF; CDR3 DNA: TGCGCCAGCAGCCTTGATGGACAGGGGGCGGGCGAGCAGTACTTC
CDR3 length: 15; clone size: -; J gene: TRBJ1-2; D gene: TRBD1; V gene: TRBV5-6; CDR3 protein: CASSLPDRGHYGYTF; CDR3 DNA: TGTGCCAGCAGCCTCCCGGACAGGGGACACTATGGCTACACCTTC
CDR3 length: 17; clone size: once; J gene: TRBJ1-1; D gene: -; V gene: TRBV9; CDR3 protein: CASSPIGGRTGGTEAFF; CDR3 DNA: TGTGCCAGCAGCCCAATCGGAGGCAGAACAGGTGGGACTGAAGCTTTCTTT
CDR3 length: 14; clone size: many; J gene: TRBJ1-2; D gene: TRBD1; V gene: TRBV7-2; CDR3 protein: CASSQRQGNYGYTF; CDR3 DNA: TGTGCCAGCAGCCAGCGACAGGGGAACTATGGCTACACCTTC
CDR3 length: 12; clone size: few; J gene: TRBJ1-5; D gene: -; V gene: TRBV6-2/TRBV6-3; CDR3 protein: CASNLGHQPQHF; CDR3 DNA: TGTGCCAGCAATTTAGGGCATCAGCCCCAGCATTTT
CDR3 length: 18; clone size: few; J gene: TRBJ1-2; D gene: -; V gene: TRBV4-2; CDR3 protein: CASSQVIGEVREPYGYTF; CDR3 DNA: TGTGCCAGCAGCCAAGTAATCGGTGAGGTCAGGGAGCCTTATGGCTACACCTTC
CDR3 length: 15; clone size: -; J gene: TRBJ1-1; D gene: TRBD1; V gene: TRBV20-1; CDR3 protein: CSARDAKGAYTEAFF; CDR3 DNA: TGCAGTGCTAGAGATGCAAAGGGGGCTTACACTGAAGCTTTCTTT
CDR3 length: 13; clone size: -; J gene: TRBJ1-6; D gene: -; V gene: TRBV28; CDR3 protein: CASTTGWTSPLHF; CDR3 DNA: TGTGCCAGCACTACAGGGTGGACTTCACCCCTCCACTTT
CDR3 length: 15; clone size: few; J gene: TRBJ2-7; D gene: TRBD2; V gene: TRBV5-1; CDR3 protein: CASRELAGDFYEQYF; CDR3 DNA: TGCGCCAGCAGGGAGTTGGCGGGAGACTTCTACGAGCAGTACTTC
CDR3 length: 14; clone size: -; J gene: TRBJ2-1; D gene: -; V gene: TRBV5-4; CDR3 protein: CASSFDRKGDEQFF; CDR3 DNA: TGTGCCAGCAGCTTTGACAGGAAAGGAGATGAGCAGTTCTTC
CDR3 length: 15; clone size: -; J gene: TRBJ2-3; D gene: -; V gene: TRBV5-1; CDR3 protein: CASSAKGTYTDTQYF; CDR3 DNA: TGCGCCAGCAGCGCAAAAGGGACCTACACAGATACGCAGTATTTT
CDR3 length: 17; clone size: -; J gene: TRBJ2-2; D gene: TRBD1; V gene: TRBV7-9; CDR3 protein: CASRGAPGQSNTGELFF; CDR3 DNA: TGTGCCAGCAGAGGAGCCCCGGGACAGTCGAACACCGGGGAGCTGTTTTTT
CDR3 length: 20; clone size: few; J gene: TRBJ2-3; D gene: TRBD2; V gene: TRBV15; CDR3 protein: CATSRDPPLASGLSTDTQYF; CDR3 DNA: TGTGCCACCAGCAGAGATCCGCCCTTGGCTAGCGGGCTTAGCACAGATACGCAGTATTTT
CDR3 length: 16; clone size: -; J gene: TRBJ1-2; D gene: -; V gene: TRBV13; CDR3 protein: CASSRIGLHSNYGYTF; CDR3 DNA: TGTGCCAGCAGCCGGATCGGACTCCACTCCAACTATGGCTACACCTTC
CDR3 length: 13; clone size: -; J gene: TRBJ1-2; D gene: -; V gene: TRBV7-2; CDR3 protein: CASSLDKTYGYTF; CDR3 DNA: TGTGCCAGCAGCCTTGACAAAACCTATGGCTACACCTTC
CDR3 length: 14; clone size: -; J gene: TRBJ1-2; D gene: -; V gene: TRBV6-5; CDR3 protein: CASSHSGGSYGYTF; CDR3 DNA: TGTGCCAGCAGTCACTCTGGGGGGAGCTATGGCTACACCTTC
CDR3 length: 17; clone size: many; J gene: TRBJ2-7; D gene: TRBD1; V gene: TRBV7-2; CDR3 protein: CASSYQTGGTPHYEQYF; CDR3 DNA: TGTGCCAGCAGCTACCAGACAGGGGGCACTCCCCACTACGAGCAGTACTTC